Listed below are T cell receptor beta chains from one sample, sequenced in a study of blood T cell repertoires in COVID-19. Produced via immunoSEQ multiplex PCR; TCRdb's table is partial and in-frame only. This sample carries around 19,000 clones, approximately 88% of them seen once, and the ten largest clones take approximately 5.9%. Specimen: peripheral blood. These receptors came from a human donor in a cohort sampled during active COVID-19. CDR3s include the opening cysteine and the closing phenylalanine or tryptophan. Fields, in order: clone size, D gene, V gene, J gene, CDR3 protein, CDR3 DNA. A D gene is named only where the DNA matches it firmly. The size entry is marked missing in some rows and otherwise reads once, few, many or a size class.

clone size: .; D gene: .; V gene: TRBV28; J gene: TRBJ1-4; CDR3 protein: CASSEGDGGDEKLFF; CDR3 DNA: TGTGCCAGCAGTGAGGGGGACGGTGGGGATGAAAAACTGTTTTTT
clone size: .; D gene: .; V gene: TRBV2; J gene: TRBJ1-5; CDR3 protein: CASSEGLDQPQHF; CDR3 DNA: TGTGCCAGCAGTGAAGGGCTGGATCAGCCCCAGCATTTT
clone size: .; D gene: .; V gene: TRBV9; J gene: TRBJ2-4; CDR3 protein: CASSESRGWGNIQYF; CDR3 DNA: TGTGCCAGCAGCGAGTCAAGGGGGTGGGGAAACATTCAGTACTTC
clone size: .; D gene: .; V gene: TRBV6-6; J gene: TRBJ1-6; CDR3 protein: CATSRGIDLGPLHF; CDR3 DNA: TGTGCCACCTCCCGGGGGATAGATTTGGGACCCCTCCACTTT
clone size: once; D gene: TRBD1; V gene: TRBV18; J gene: TRBJ2-7; CDR3 protein: CASSLGTGGREQYF; CDR3 DNA: TGTGCCAGCTCACTCGGGACAGGGGGCCGAGAGCAGTACTTC
clone size: .; D gene: .; V gene: TRBV12-3/TRBV12-4; J gene: TRBJ2-7; CDR3 protein: CASSYSLREQYF; CDR3 DNA: TGTGCCAGCAGTTATAGTCTACGGGAGCAGTACTTC
clone size: .; D gene: .; V gene: TRBV28; J gene: TRBJ1-3; CDR3 protein: CASIKSGSGNTIYF; CDR3 DNA: TGTGCCAGCATAAAATCGGGGTCTGGAAACACCATATATTTT
clone size: .; D gene: .; V gene: TRBV3-1/TRBV3-2; J gene: TRBJ1-1; CDR3 protein: CASSRGSGDAFF; CDR3 DNA: TGTGCCAGCAGCCGAGGTAGCGGGGATGCTTTCTTT
clone size: .; D gene: .; V gene: TRBV28; J gene: TRBJ1-1; CDR3 protein: CASSFRGGSGTEAFF; CDR3 DNA: TGTGCCAGCAGTTTTAGGGGAGGCAGCGGCACTGAAGCTTTCTTT
clone size: .; D gene: TRBD2; V gene: TRBV12-3/TRBV12-4; J gene: TRBJ2-2; CDR3 protein: CASSRTSAGELFF; CDR3 DNA: TGTGCCAGCAGCCGGACTAGCGCCGGGGAGCTGTTTTTT
clone size: once; D gene: .; V gene: TRBV19; J gene: TRBJ2-2; CDR3 protein: CASSPRETGELFF; CDR3 DNA: TGTGCCAGTAGTCCGAGGGAGACCGGGGAGCTGTTTTTT
clone size: .; D gene: .; V gene: TRBV19; J gene: TRBJ2-7; CDR3 protein: CASSNRDTGKYEQYF; CDR3 DNA: TGTGCCAGTAGTAACCGGGACACCGGAAAGTACGAGCAGTACTTC
clone size: few; D gene: .; V gene: TRBV2; J gene: TRBJ1-3; CDR3 protein: CASSRRVHIYF; CDR3 DNA: TGTGCCAGCAGTAGACGGGTTCACATATATTTT
clone size: .; D gene: .; V gene: TRBV5-8; J gene: TRBJ1-2; CDR3 protein: CASILNRNGYTF; CDR3 DNA: TGTGCCAGCATCCTTAACAGGAATGGCTACACCTTC
clone size: .; D gene: TRBD1; V gene: TRBV13; J gene: TRBJ2-3; CDR3 protein: CASSSDRGLKDTQYF; CDR3 DNA: TGTGCCAGCAGCTCGGACAGGGGGCTTAAAGATACGCAGTATTTT
clone size: .; D gene: .; V gene: TRBV5-6; J gene: TRBJ1-1; CDR3 protein: CASSWDLGRTEAFF; CDR3 DNA: TGTGCCAGCAGCTGGGACTTAGGGCGAACTGAAGCTTTCTTT
clone size: .; D gene: .; V gene: TRBV29-1; J gene: TRBJ1-5; CDR3 protein: CSVADGPQPQHF; CDR3 DNA: TGCAGCGTTGCGGATGGGCCTCAGCCCCAGCATTTT
clone size: .; D gene: .; V gene: TRBV28; J gene: TRBJ1-1; CDR3 protein: CASSLAGVGVEAFF; CDR3 DNA: TGTGCCAGCAGTTTAGCGGGGGTTGGCGTTGAAGCTTTCTTT
clone size: .; D gene: .; V gene: TRBV11-2; J gene: TRBJ2-7; CDR3 protein: CASSETAGGLMEQYF; CDR3 DNA: TGTGCCAGCAGCGAGACCGCCGGGGGGCTAATGGAGCAGTACTTC
clone size: .; D gene: TRBD2; V gene: TRBV7-2; J gene: TRBJ2-3; CDR3 protein: CASRWTSDPRDTQYF; CDR3 DNA: TGTGCCAGCAGATGGACTAGCGATCCCAGAGATACGCAGTATTTT
clone size: once; D gene: .; V gene: TRBV27; J gene: TRBJ2-7; CDR3 protein: CASSPRGWGLDEQYF; CDR3 DNA: TGTGCCAGCAGTCCCCGGGGGTGGGGCCTCGACGAGCAGTACTTC
clone size: .; D gene: TRBD1; V gene: TRBV16; J gene: TRBJ1-2; CDR3 protein: CASSRQGSHYTF; CDR3 DNA: TGTGCCAGCAGCCGACAGGGTTCGCACTACACCTTC
clone size: .; D gene: TRBD1; V gene: TRBV4-1; J gene: TRBJ1-6; CDR3 protein: CASSQEQDRPNSPLHF; CDR3 DNA: TGCGCCAGCAGCCAAGAACAGGACAGGCCTAATTCACCCCTCCACTTT
clone size: .; D gene: .; V gene: TRBV5-1; J gene: TRBJ2-7; CDR3 protein: CASSSGTFAYEQYF; CDR3 DNA: TGCGCCAGCAGCTCTGGGACTTTTGCCTACGAGCAGTACTTC